The entry below describes one T cell receptor (beta chain). Its antigen is undetermined. The likely explanation is a read error, given a far larger clone one base away. Building the TCR beta libraries relied on iRepertoire HTBI primers, and CDR3 regions underwent Arm-PCR. TCRdb re-called the multiplex PCR reads through MiXCR, storing one row per CDR3 protein. The data show some 250,000 distinct CDR3 sequences, around 21% seen once. This record comes from a study of regulatory T cells in long-lasting Graves disease. Regarding the study as a whole: TRBV28, TRBJ1-2 and TRBJ2-5 emerged as the favored segments in persistent disease. Persistent Graves' disease cases displayed lower TCR diversity than newly diagnosed ones.

Time point specified: newly diagnosed GD, antithyroid drugs for less than 3 months. The TCR library used RNA extracted from PBMCs. Roughly 10 milliliters of peripheral blood were drawn into EDTA tubes. The CDR3 runs 13 residues. The V end was cut by 0 bases, the J end by 7 bases, with 10 bases between. Germline V CDR1 and CDR2: SGHTA, FQGTGA. The receptor was derived from a female donor with Graves disease. The sample was peripheral blood mononuclear cells (PBMCs), taken at new diagnosis, from a patient treated with antithyroid drugs. The gene calls are TRBV7-3 and TRBJ2-7; tentatively, D is TRBD2 (5 bases). Here the CDR3 reads CASSLTASTEQYF. DNA for the CDR3: TGTGCCAGCAGCTTAACGGCTAGCACTGAGCAGTACTTC.